This TCR beta chain was identified during a study of vaccination effects on CD4 cells after COVID-19. Broader study findings: Whether induced by infection or by vaccine, clones showed marked clonal contraction late after vaccination.

With regard to this clone: Its antigen is not known.

Data came from immunoSEQ multiplex PCR; TCRdb stores just in-frame clones and leaves some out. The table lists under 35,000 clones, over 65% of them singletons. Sequencing followed a ViraFEST assay step that expanded antigen-specific CD4+ T cells with viral peptide pools. Researchers isolated CD4+ T cells once less than 13 days of culture had elapsed. The participants, recipients of two vaccine doses, got either BNT162b2 or mRNA-1273. Germline CDR1 is LNHDA and CDR2 is SQIVND (reference sequence). The CDR3 sequence is 19 residues long. Trimming shortened V by 1 base and J by 1 base, and 21 bases separated the two germline ends.

The sequence came from a human donor who received a COVID-19 vaccine. The sequencing here drew on CD4+ T cells from PBMCs cultured with HCoV-NL63 spike peptides, taken after COVID-19 vaccination. This chain joins TRBV19 and TRBJ2-3, with a weak D call TRBD2 (6 bases). CDR3 in amino acids: CASSIGDFAGYWGTDTQYF. CDR3 nucleotide sequence: TGTGCCAGTAGTATAGGAGATTTTGCGGGGTATTGGGGCACAGATACGCAGTATTTT. Together with reference TRBV19 and TRBJ2-3, the CDR3 gives the full variable domain: DGGITQSPKYLFRKEGQNVTLSCEQNLNHDAMYWYRQDPGQGLRLIYYSQIVNDFQKGDIAEGYSVSREKKESFPLTVTSAQKNPTAFYLCASSIGDFAGYWGTDTQYFGPGTRLTVL.